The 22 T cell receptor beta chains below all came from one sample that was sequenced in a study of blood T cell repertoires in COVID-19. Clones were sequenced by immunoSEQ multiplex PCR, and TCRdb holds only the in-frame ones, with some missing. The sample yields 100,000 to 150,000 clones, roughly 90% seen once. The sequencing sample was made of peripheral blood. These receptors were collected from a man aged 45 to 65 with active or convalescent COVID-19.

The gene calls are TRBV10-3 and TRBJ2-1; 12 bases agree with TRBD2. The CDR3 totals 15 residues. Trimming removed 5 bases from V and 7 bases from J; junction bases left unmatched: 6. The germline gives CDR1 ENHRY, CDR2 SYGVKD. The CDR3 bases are TGTGCCATCAGTTGGACTAGCGGGACCTTGAATGAGCAGTTCTTC. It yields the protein CAISWTSGTLNEQFF.

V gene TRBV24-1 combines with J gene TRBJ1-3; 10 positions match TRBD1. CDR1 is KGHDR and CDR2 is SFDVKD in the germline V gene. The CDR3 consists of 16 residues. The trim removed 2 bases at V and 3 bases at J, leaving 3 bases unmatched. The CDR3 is CATSDSTGGDGNTIYF. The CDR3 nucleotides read TGTGCCACCAGTGATTCGACAGGGGGCGATGGAAACACCATATATTTT.

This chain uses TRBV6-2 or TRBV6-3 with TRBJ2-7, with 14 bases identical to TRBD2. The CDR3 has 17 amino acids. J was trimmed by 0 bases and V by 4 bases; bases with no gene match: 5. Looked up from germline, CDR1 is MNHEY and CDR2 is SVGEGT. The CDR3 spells CASSFGTSGRSSYEQYF. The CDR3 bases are TGTGCCAGCAGTTTCGGGACTAGCGGGAGAAGCTCCTACGAGCAGTACTTC.

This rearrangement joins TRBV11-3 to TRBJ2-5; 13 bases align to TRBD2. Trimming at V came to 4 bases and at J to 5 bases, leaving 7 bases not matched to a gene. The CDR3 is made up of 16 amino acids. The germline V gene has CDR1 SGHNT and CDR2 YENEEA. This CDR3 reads CASSSGTSGEGETQYF. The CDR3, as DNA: TGTGCCAGCAGCTCCGGGACTAGCGGGGAGGGGGAGACCCAGTACTTC. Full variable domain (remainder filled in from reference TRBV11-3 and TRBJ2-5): EAGVVQSPRYKIIEKKQPVAFWCNPISGHNTLYWYLQNLGQGPELLIRYENEEAVDDSQLPKDRFSAERLKGVDSTLKIQPAELGDSAVYLCASSSGTSGEGETQYFGPGTRLLVL.

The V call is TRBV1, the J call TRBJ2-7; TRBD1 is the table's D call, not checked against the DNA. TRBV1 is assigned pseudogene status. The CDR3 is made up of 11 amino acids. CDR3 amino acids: CTRDRVGEQYF. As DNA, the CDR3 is TGCACCAGGGACAGGGTTGGCGAGCAGTACTTC.

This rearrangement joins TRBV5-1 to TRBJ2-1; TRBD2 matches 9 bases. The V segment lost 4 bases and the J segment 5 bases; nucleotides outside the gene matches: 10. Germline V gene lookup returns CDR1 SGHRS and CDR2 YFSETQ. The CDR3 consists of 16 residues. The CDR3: CASSGGAGGPNNEQFF. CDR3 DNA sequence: TGCGCCAGCAGCGGGGGTGCGGGAGGGCCCAACAATGAGCAGTTCTTC.

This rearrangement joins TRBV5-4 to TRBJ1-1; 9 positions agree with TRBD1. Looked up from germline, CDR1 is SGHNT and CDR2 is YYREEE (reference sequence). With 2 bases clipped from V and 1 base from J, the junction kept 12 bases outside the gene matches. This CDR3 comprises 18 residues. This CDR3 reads CASSFTRQGGFWNTEAFF. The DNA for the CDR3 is TGTGCCAGCAGCTTCACTCGACAGGGGGGTTTCTGGAACACTGAAGCTTTCTTT. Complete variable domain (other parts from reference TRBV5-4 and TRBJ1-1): ETGVTQSPTHLIKTRGQQVTLRCSSQSGHNTVSWYQQALGQGPQFIFQYYREEENGRGNFPPRFSGLQFPNYSSELNVNALELDDSALYLCASSFTRQGGFWNTEAFFGQGTRLTVV.

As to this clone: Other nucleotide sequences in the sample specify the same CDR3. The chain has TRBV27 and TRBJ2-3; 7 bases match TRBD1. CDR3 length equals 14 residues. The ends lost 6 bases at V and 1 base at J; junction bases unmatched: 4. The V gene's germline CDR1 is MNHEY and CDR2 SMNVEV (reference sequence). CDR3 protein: CASSLGGRTDTQYF. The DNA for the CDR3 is TGTGCCAGCAGCCTAGGGGGCCGCACAGATACGCAGTATTTT.

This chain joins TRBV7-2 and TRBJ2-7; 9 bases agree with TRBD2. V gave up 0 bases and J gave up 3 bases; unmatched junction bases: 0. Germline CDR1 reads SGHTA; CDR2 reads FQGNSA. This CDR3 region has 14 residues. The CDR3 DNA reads TGTGCCAGCAGCTTAGCACTAGCGGGCTACGAGCAGTACTTC. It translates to CASSLALAGYEQYF.

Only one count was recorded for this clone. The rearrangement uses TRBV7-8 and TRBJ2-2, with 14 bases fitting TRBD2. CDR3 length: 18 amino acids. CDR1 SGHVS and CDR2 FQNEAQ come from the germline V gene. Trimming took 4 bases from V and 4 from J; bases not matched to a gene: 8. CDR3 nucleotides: TGTGCCAGCAGCTCCCGACTAGCGGGGGGGCGGGGCACCGGGGAGCTGTTTTTT. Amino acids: CASSSRLAGGRGTGELFF.

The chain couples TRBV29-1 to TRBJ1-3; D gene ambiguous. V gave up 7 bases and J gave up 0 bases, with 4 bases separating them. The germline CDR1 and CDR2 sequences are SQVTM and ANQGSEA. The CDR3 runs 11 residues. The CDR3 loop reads CSAFSGNTIYF. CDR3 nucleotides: TGCAGCGCCTTCTCTGGAAACACCATATATTTT.

As DNA, the CDR3 is TGCGCCAGCAACATAAAAGGACAGGGAGGAGATACGCAGTATTTT. Translating it yields CASNIKGQGGDTQYF. The V gene is TRBV5-1, the J gene TRBJ2-3, with TRBD1 identical over 8 bases. The CDR3 extends over 15 amino acids. Germline V CDR1 and CDR2: SGHRS, YFSETQ. The V gene end was trimmed by 6 bases and the J gene end by 5 bases; junction bases not matched to a gene: 11.

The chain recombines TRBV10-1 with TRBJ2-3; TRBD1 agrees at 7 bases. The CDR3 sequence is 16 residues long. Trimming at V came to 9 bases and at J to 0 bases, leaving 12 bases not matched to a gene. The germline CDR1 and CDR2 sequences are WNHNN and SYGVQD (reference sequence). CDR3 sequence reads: CARVPPTGASTDTQYF. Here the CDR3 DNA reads TGCGCCAGGGTCCCCCCTACAGGGGCTAGCACAGATACGCAGTATTTT.

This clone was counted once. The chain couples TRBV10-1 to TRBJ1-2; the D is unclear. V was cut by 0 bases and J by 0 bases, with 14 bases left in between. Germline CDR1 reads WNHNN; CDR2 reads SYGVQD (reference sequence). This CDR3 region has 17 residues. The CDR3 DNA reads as TGCGCCAGCAGTGAGTCGTGGTTCCAGATTTCTAACTATGGCTACACCTTC. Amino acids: CASSESWFQISNYGYTF.

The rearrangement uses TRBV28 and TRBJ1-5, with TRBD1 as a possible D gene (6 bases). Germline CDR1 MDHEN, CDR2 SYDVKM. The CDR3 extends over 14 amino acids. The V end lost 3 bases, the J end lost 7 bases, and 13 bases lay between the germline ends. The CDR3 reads CASSLRGAGQPQHF. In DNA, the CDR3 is TGTGCCAGCAGTTTGCGGGGGGCAGGACAGCCCCAGCATTTT.

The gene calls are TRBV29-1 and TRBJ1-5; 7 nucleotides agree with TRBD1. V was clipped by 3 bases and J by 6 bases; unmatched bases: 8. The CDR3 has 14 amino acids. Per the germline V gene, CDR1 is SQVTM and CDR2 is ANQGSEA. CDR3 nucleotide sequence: TGCAGCGTTGAGGCAGAGGGGGCAGGTCAGCCCCAGCATTTT. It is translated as CSVEAEGAGQPQHF.

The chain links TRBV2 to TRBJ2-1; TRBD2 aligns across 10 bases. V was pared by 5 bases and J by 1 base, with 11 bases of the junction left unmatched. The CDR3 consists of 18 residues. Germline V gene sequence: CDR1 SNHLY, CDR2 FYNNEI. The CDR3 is CASSSGRVVPKSYNEQFF. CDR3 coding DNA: TGTGCCAGCAGTAGCGGGAGGGTAGTTCCTAAATCCTACAATGAGCAGTTCTTC. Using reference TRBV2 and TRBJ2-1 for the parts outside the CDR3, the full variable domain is EPEVTQTPSHQVTQMGQEVILRCVPISNHLYFYWYRQILGQKVEFLVSFYNNEISEKSEIFDDQFSVERPDGSNFTLKIRSTKLEDSAMYFCASSSGRVVPKSYNEQFFGPGTRLTVL.

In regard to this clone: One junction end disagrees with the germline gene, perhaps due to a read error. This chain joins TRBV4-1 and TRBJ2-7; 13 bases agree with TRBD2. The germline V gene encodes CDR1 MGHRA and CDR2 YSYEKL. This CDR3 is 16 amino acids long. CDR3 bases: TGCGCCAGCAGCCAAGCCTCGGGACTAGCGGGAATATCCGGTCACTTC. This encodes CASSQASGLAGISGHF.

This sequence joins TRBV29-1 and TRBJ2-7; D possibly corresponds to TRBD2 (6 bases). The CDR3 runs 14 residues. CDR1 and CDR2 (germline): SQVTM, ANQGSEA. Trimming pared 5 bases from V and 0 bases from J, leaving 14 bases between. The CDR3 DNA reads TGCAGCGTTTTGGGAGGCACCAGCTCCTACGAGCAGTACTTC. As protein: CSVLGGTSSYEQYF.

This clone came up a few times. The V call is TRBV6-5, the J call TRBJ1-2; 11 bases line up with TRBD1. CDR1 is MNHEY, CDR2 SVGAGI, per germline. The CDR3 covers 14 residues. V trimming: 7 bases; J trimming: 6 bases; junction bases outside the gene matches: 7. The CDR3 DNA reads TGTGCCAGCAACCTGGACAGGGGGCTACATGGCTACACCTTC. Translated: CASNLDRGLHGYTF.

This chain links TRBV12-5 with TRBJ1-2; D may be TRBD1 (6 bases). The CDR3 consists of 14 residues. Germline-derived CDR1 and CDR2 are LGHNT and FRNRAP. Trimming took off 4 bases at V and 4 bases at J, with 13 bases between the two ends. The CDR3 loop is CASGSRTAIYGYTF. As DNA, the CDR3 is TGTGCTAGTGGTTCGAGGACAGCCATCTATGGCTACACCTTC.

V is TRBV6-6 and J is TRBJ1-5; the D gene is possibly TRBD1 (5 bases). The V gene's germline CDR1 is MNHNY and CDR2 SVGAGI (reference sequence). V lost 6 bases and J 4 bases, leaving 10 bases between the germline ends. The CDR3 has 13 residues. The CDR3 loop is CASRDTKNQPQHF. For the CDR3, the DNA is TGTGCCAGCAGGGACACAAAAAATCAGCCCCAGCATTTT.